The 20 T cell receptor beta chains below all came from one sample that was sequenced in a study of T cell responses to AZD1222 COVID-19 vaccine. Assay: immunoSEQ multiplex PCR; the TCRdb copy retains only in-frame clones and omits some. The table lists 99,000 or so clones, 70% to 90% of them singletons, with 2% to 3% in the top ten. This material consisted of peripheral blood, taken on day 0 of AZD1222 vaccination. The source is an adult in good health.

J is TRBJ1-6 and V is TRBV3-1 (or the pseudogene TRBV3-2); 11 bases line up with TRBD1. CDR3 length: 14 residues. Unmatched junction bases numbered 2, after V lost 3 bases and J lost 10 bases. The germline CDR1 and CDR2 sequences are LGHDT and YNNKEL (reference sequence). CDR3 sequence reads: CASSQDRGQSPLHF. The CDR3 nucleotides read TGTGCCAGCAGCCAGGACAGGGGGCAATCACCCCTCCACTTT.

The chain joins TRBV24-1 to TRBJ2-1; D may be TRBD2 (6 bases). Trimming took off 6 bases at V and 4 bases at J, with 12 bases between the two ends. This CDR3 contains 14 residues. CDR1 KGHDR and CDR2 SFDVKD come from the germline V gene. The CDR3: CATSKDYPYNEQFF. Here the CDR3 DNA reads TGTGCCACCAGTAAGGACTACCCATACAATGAGCAGTTCTTC.

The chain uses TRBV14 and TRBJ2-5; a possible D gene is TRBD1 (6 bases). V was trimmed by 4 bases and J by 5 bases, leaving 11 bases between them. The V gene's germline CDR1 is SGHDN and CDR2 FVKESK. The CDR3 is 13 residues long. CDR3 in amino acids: CASSLQGWETQYF. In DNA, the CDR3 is TGTGCCAGCAGCCTTCAGGGGTGGGAGACCCAGTACTTC.

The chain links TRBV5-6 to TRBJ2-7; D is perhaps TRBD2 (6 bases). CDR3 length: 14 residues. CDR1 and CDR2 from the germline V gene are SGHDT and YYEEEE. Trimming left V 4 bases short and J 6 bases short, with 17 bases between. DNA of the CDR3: TGTGCCAGCAGCCGGAGTGGGGGGACCTTCGAGCAGTACTTC. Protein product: CASSRSGGTFEQYF.

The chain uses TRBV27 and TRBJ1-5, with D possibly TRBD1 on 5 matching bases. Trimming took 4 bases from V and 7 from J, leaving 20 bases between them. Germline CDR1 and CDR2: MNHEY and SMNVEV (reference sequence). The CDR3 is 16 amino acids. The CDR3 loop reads CASSYSGALNMQPQHF. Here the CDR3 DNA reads TGTGCCAGCAGTTACTCCGGGGCCCTGAACATGCAGCCCCAGCATTTT.

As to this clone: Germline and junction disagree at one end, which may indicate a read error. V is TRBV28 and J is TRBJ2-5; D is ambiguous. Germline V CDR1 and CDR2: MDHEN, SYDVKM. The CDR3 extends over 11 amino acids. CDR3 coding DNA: TGTGCCAGCAGTCCCGACTGGGTTAAGCACTTC. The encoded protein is CASSPDWVKHF.

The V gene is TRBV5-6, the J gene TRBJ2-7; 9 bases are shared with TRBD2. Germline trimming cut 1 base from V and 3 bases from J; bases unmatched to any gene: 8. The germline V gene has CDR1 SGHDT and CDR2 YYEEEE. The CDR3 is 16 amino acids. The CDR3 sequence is CASSLSSSGAYYEQYF. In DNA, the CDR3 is TGTGCCAGCAGCTTGTCGTCTAGCGGGGCCTACTACGAGCAGTACTTC.

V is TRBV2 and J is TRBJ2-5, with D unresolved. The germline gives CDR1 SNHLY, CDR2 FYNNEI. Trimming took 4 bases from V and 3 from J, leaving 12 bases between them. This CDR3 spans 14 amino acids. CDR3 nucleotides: TGTGCCAGCAGTGCTCCGGACCGAGAAGAGACCCAGTACTTC. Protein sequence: CASSAPDREETQYF. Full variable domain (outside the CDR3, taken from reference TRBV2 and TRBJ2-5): EPEVTQTPSHQVTQMGQEVILRCVPISNHLYFYWYRQILGQKVEFLVSFYNNEISEKSEIFDDQFSVERPDGSNFTLKIRSTKLEDSAMYFCASSAPDREETQYFGPGTRLLVL.

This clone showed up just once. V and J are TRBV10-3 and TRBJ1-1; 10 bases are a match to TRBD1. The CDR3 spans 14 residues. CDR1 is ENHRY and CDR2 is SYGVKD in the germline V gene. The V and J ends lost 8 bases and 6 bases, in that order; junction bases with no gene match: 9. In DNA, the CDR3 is TGTGCCATCGCCCGGACAGGGGGTAGGCCTGAAGCTTTCTTT. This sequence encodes CAIARTGGRPEAFF.

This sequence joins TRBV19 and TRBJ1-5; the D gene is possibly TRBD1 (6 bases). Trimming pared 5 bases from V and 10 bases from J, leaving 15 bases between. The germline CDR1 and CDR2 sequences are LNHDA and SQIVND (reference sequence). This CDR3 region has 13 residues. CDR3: CASSGTGTSPQHF. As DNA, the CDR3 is TGTGCCAGTAGTGGCACAGGGACTTCCCCCCAGCATTTT.

As DNA, the CDR3 is TGTGCCAGCAGCGAAGGGAGAGAAAATGAGCAGTTCTTC. Protein product: CASSEGRENEQFF. This sequence joins TRBV11-1 and TRBJ2-1, with D tentatively TRBD2 (5 bases). The ends were cut back, 5 bases at V and 7 bases at J, with 12 bases in the middle. This CDR3 is built from 13 residues. CDR1 and CDR2 from the germline V gene are SGHAT and FQDESV (reference sequence).

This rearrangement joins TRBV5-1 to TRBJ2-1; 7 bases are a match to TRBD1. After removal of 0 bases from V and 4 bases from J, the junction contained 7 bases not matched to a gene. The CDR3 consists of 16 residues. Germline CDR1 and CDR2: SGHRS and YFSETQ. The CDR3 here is CASSLVSGQSYNEQFF. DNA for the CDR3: TGCGCCAGCAGCTTGGTCTCGGGACAGTCATACAATGAGCAGTTCTTC.

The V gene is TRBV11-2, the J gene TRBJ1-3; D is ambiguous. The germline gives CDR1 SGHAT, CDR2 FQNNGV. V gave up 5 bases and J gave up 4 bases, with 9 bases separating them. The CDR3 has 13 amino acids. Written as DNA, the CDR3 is TGTGCCAGCAGCCCCTTATTAGGAAACACCATATATTTT. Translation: CASSPLLGNTIYF.

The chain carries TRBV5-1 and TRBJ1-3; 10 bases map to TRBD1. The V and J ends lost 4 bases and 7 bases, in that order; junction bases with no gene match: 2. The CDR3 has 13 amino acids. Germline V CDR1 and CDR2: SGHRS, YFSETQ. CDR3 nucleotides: TGCGCCAGCAGCAGGGGACAGGGGAACACCATATATTTT. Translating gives CASSRGQGNTIYF.

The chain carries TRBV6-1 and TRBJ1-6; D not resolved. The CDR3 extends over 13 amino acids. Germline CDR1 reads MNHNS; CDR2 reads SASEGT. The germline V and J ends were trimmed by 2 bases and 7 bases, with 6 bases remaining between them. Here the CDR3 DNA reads TGTGCCAGCAGTGAACTACGGAATTCACCCCTCCACTTT. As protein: CASSELRNSPLHF.

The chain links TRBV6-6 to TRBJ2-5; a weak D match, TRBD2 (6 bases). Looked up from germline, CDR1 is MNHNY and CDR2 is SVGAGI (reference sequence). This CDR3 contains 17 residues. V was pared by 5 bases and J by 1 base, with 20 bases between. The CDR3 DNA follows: TGTGCCAGCAGTCTTAACCCGGTGGCGGGGTTCCAAGAGACCCAGTACTTC. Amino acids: CASSLNPVAGFQETQYF.

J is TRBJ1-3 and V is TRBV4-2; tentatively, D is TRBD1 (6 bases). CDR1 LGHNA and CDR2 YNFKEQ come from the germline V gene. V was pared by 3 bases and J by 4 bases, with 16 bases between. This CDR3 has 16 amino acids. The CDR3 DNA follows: TGTGCCAGCAGCCAGTTGACAGGAGACCGGGGAAACACCATATATTTT. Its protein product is CASSQLTGDRGNTIYF.

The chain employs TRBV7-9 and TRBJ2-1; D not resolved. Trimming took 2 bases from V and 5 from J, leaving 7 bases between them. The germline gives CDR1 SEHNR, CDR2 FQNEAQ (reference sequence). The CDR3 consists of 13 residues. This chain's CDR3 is CASSLYLNNEQFF. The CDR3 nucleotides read TGTGCCAGCAGCTTATACTTAAACAATGAGCAGTTCTTC.

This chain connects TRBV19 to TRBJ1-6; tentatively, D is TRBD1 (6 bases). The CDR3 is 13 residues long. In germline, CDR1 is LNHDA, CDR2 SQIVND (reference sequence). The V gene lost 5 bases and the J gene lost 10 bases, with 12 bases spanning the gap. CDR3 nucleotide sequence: TGTGCCAGTAGTTCTTGGACAGACTCACCCCTCCACTTT. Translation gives CASSSWTDSPLHF.

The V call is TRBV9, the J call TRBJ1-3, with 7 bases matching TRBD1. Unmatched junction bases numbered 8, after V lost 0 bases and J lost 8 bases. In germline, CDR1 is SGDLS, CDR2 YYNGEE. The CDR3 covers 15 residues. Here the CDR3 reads CASSVGQGGVDTIYF. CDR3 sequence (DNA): TGTGCCAGCAGCGTAGGACAGGGAGGTGTAGACACCATATATTTT.